This T cell receptor (beta chain) was documented in a study of blood T cell repertoires in COVID-19. How the authors handled the data: Cell counts per sample came from amplifying reference gene primers. Method: immunoSEQ multiplex PCR; TCRdb's copy keeps in-frame clones and lacks some. That table gives V, J and clone size, and the DNA gave D and trimming. Of roughly 300,000 clones listed, around 86% were seen once; the top ten hold 10% to 15%. Sequenced: peripheral blood. The receptor comes from a human donor in a cohort sampled during active COVID-19.

The CDR3 is CASSFQQSLSGANVLTF. The CDR3 coding sequence is TGCGCCAGCAGCTTCCAACAGAGCCTCTCTGGGGCCAACGTCCTGACTTTC. The chain carries TRBV5-1 and TRBJ2-6; D is unclear. CDR3 size: 17 residues. Per the germline V gene, CDR1 is SGHRS and CDR2 is YFSETQ. The V and J ends lost 2 bases and 0 bases respectively, with 12 bases between them.